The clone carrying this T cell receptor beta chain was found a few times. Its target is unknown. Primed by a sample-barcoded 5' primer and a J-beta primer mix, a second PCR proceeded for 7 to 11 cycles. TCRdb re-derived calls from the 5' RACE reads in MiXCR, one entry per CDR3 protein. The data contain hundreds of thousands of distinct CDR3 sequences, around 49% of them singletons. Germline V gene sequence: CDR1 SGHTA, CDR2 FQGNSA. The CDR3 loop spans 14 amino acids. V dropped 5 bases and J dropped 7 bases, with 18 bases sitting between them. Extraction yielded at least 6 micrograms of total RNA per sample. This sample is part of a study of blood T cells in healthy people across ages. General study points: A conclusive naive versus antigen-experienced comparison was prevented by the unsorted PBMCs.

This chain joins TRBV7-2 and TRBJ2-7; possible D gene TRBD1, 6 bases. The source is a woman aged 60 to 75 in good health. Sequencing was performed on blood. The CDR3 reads CASSRGQRSWEQYF. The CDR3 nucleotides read TGTGCCAGCAGCCGAGGACAGCGCTCGTGGGAGCAGTACTTC.